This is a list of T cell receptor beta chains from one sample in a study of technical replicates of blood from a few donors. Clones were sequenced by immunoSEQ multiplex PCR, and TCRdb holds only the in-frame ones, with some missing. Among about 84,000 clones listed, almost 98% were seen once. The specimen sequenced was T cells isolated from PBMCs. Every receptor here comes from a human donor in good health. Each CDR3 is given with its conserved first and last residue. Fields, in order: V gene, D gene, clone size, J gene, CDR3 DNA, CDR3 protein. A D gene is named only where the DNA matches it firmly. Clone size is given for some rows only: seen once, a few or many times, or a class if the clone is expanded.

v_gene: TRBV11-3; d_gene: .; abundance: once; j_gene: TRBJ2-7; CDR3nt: TGTGCCAGCAGTTCGCATACAGGTCTGGGTTCCTACGAGCAGTACTTC; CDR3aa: CASSSHTGLGSYEQYF
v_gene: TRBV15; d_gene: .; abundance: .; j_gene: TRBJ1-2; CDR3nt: TGTGCCACCAGCAGCGAAGACAGAGGCTACACCTTC; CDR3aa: CATSSEDRGYTF
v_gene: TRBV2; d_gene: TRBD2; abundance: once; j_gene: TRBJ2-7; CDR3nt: TGTGCCAGCAGGGAGCGGGGGCCTACCTACGAGCAGTACTTC; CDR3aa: CASRERGPTYEQYF
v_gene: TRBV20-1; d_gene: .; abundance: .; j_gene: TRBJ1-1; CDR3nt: TGCAGTGCTTCGAAGGAGTCCGAAGCTTTCTTT; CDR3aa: CSASKESEAFF
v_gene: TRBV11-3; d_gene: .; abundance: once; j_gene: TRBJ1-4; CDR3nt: TGTGCCAGCAGCACCGGACAGCTCAGGAATGAAAAACTGTTTTTT; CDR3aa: CASSTGQLRNEKLFF
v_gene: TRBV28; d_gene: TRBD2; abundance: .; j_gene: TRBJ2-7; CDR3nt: TGTGCCAGCAGTGGGACTAGCGGAGGGTACGAGCAGTACTTC; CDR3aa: CASSGTSGGYEQYF
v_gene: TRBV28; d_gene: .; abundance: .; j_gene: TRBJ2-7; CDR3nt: TGTGCCAGCAGTTTACTGGACAGATCCTACGAGCAGTACTTC; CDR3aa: CASSLLDRSYEQYF
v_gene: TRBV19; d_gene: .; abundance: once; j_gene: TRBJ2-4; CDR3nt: TGTGCCAGTAGTGGTAGCGTACTAGCCAAAAACATTCAGTACTTC; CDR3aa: CASSGSVLAKNIQYF
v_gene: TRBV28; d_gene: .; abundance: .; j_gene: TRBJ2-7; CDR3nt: TGTGCCAGCAGTTTCCTAGGTGGCGGGCAGTACTTC; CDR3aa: CASSFLGGGQYF
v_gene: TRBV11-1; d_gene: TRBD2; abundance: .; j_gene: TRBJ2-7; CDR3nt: TGTGCCAGCAGCCCTAGTGGGCTAGCGGGGGTATCCTACGAGCAGTACTTC; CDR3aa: CASSPSGLAGVSYEQYF
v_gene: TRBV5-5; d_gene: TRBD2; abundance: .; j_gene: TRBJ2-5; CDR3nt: TGTGCCAGCAGCTTACGCGGGGGGGCCCAGGAGACCCAGTACTTC; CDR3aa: CASSLRGGAQETQYF
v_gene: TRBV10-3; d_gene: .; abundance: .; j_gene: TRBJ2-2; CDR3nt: TGTGCCATCAGTTACAGGAAGGACACCGGGGAGCTGTTTTTT; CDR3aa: CAISYRKDTGELFF
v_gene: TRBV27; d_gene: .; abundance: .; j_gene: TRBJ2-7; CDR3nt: TGTGCCAGCAGGGTTGGGCCTCACCTAAACTACGAGCAGTACTTC; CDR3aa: CASRVGPHLNYEQYF
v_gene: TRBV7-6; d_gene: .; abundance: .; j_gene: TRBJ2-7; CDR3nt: TGTGCCAGCAGCTTAACTGCGAGCGGACAGTTTTCCTACGAGCAGTACTTC; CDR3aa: CASSLTASGQFSYEQYF
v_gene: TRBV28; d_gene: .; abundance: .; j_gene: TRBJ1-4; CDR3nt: TGTGCCAGCAGTTTTACCGCAGGGAATGAAAAACTGTTTTTT; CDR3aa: CASSFTAGNEKLFF
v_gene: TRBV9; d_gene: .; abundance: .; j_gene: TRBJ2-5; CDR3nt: TGTGCCAGCAGCTACGGACTTTCTCAAGAGACCCAGTACTTC; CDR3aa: CASSYGLSQETQYF
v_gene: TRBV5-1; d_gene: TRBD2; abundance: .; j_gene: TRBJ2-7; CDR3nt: TGCGCCAGCAGCTTGCTAGCGGGAGGGCCCTACGAGCAGTACTTC; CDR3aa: CASSLLAGGPYEQYF
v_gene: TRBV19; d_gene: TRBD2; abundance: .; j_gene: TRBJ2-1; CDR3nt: TGTGCCACGCCCAGAAGAAATAGCGGGGGGGTCTACAATGAGCAGTTCTTC; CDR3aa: CATPRRNSGGVYNEQFF
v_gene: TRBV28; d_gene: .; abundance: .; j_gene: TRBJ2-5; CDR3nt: TGTGCCAGCAGTTTACGTCGGGCAGGGAAGGAGACCCAGTACTTC; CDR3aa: CASSLRRAGKETQYF
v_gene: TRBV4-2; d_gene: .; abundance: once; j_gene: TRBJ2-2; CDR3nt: TGTGCCAGCAGCGAATATAGGTCGGGCACCGGGGAGCTGTTTTTT; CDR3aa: CASSEYRSGTGELFF
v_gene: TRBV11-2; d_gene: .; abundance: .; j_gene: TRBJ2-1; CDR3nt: TGTGCCAGCAGCTTAGATAAGAGGGCCGGGGATGAGCAGTTCTTC; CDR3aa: CASSLDKRAGDEQFF
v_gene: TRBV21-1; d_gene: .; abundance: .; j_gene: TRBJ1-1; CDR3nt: TGTGCCAGCAGCAATCGGGGGGCTAGCACTGAAGCTTTCTTT; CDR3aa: CASSNRGASTEAFF
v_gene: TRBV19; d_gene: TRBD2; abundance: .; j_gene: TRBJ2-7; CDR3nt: TGTGCCAGTAGTATTAAGCTAGCGGGAGAATTTAGCGACGAGCAGTACTTC; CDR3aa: CASSIKLAGEFSDEQYF
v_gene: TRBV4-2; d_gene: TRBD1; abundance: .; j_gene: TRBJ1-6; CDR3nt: TGTGCCAGCAGCCAAGATTTCGCAGGGGGGAATTCACCCCTCCACTTT; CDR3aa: CASSQDFAGGNSPLHF
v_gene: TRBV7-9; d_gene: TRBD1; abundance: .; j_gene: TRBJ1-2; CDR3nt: TGTGCCAGCAGCTTCGGGACAGGGGCTAACTATGGCTACACCTTC; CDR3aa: CASSFGTGANYGYTF
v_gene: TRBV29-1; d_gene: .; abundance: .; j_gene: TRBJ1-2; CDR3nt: TGCAGCGGGGTGGGTGGCGGGTACCTTGTGGGCTACACCTTC; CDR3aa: CSGVGGGYLVGYTF
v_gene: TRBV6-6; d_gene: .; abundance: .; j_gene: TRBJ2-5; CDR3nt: TGTGCCAGCAGTTTGCTAGGATCTCAAGAGACCCAGTACTTC; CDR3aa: CASSLLGSQETQYF
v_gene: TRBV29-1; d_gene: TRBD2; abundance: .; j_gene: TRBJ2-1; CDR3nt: TGCAGCGTTGATGGGACTAGCGGAATTAATACGAACAATGAGCAGTTCTTC; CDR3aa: CSVDGTSGINTNNEQFF
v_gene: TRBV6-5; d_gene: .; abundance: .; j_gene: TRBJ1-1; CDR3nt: TGTGCCAGCCGTGGACAGACTTACACTGAAGCTTTCTTT; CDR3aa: CASRGQTYTEAFF
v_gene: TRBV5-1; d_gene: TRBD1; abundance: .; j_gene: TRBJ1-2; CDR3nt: TGCGCCAGCAGCTTGGTTGAGGGGACAGCCCGTCGAGGTGGCTACACCTTC; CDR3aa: CASSLVEGTARRGGYTF
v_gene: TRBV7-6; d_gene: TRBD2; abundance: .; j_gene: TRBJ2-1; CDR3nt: TGTGCCAGCAGCTTAGGCGGGGGGGCCGATGGTGAGCAGTTCTTC; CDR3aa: CASSLGGGADGEQFF
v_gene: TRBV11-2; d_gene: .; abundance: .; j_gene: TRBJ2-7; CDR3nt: TGTGCCAGCAGCTTAGTAAGGGGTACCTACGAGCAGTACTTC; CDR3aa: CASSLVRGTYEQYF
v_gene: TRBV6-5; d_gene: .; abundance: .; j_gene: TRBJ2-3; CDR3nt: TGTGCCAGCAGTTACTCGAACAGGGGCACAGATACGCAGTATTTT; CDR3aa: CASSYSNRGTDTQYF
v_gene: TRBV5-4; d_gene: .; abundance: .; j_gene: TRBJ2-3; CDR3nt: TGTGCCAGCAGCTTTACAGGAAGTGGTGATACGCAGTATTTT; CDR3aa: CASSFTGSGDTQYF
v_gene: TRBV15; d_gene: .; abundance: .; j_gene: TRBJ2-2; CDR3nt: TGTGCCACCAGCAGGCTCACTAGTTCTTCCCCCGGGGAGCTGTTTTTT; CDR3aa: CATSRLTSSSPGELFF
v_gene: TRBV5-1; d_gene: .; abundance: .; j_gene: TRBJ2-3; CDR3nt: TGCGCCAGCACCTCCGGGTATTCCACAGATACGCAGTATTTT; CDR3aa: CASTSGYSTDTQYF
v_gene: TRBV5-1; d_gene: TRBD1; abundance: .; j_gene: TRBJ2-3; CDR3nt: TGCGCCAGCAGCCGCATTTCAGGGGGCGGCACAGATACGCAGTATTTT; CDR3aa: CASSRISGGGTDTQYF
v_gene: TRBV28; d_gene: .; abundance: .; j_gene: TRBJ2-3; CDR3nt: TGTGCCAGCAGTAAACTCCTCCCCACAGATACGCAGTATTTT; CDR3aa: CASSKLLPTDTQYF
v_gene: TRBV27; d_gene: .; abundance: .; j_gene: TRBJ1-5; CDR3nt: TGTGCCAGCAGTTCCCTCTCGCGAGCGAGGAGCAATCAGCCCCAGCATTTT; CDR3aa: CASSSLSRARSNQPQHF
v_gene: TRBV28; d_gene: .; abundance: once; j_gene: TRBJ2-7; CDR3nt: TGTGCCAGCAGTTTCTCGGTGCAGGGGGGATACGAGCAGTACTTC; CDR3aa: CASSFSVQGGYEQYF
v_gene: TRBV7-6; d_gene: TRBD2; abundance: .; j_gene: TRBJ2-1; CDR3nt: TGTGCCAGCAGCCTTAGCGGGACCAGCTCCTACAATGAGCAGTTCTTC; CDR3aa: CASSLSGTSSYNEQFF
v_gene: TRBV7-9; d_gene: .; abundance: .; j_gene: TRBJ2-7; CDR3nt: TGTGCCAGCAGCTTAGCGAGGAGGGGGCTTTTCCCTACCCAACACGAGCAGTACTTC; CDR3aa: CASSLARRGLFPTQHEQYF
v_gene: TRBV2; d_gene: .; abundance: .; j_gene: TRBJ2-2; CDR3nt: TGTGCCAGCAGTGAAGTTGGAGGGTCCACCGGGGAGCTGTTTTTT; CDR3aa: CASSEVGGSTGELFF
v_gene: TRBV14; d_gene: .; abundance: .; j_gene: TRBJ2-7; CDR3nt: TGTGCCAGCAGCCAATGGGAGTACGAGCAGTACTTC; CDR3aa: CASSQWEYEQYF
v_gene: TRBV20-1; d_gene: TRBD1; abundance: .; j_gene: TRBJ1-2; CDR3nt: TGCAGTGCTCTGACAGGGTATGGCTACACCTTC; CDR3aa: CSALTGYGYTF
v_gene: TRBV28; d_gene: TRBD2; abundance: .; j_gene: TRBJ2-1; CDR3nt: TGTGCCAGCAGTCGCGGACTAGCGGGAGTTTGGGTTGAGCAGTTCTTC; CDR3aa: CASSRGLAGVWVEQFF
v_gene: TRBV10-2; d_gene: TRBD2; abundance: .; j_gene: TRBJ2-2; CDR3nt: TGCGCCAGCAGGGGACCTAGCGGCGGGGAGCTGTTTTTT; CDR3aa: CASRGPSGGELFF
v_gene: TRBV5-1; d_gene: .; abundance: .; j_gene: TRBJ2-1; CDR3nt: TGCGCCAGCAGCTTGCCCGGGAGTTCATTGGGTGAGCAGTTCTTC; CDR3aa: CASSLPGSSLGEQFF
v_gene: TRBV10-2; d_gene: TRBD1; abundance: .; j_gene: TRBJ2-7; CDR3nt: TGCGCCAGCAGTGTGACAGGGTCCTACGAGCAGTACTTC; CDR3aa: CASSVTGSYEQYF
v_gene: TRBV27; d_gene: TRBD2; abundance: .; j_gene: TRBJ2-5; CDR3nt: TGTGCCAGCAGTCCAGAGGTGGGACTAGGAATGTTCCAAGAGACCCAGTACTTC; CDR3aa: CASSPEVGLGMFQETQYF
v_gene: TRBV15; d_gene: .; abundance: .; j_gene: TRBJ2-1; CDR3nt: TGTGCCACCAGCAGAGATCCCGGTTCCTACAATGAGCAGTTCTTC; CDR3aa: CATSRDPGSYNEQFF
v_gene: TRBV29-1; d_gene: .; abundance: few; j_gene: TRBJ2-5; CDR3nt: TGCAGCGTTATAGATTCAGAGACCCAGTACTTC; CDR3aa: CSVIDSETQYF
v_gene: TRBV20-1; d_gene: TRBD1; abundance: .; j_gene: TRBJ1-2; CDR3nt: TGCAGTGCTGGGGGACAGGGACGCTACACCTTC; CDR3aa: CSAGGQGRYTF
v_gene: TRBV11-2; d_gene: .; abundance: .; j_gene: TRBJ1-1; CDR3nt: TGTGCCAGCAGCTTAGGATATCGGACAGCGAACACTGAAGCTTTCTTT; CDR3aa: CASSLGYRTANTEAFF
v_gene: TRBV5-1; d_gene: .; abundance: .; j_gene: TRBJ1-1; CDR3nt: TGCGCCAGCAGCTTGGGTACAGGGAACACTGAAGCTTTCTTT; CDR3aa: CASSLGTGNTEAFF
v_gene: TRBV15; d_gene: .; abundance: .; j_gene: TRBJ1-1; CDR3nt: TGTGCCACCTCAAGGGGGTGGACTGAAGCTTTCTTT; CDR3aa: CATSRGWTEAFF
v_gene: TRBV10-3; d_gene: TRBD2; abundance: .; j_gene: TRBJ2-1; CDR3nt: TGTGCCATCAGTGAGACCCTCCTAGCGGCCACCTACGGTGAGCAGTTCTTC; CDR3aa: CAISETLLAATYGEQFF
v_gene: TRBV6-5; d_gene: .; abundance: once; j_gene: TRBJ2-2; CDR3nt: TGTGCCAGCAGTTCATCAGAAACCGGGGAGCTGTTTTTT; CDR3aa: CASSSSETGELFF
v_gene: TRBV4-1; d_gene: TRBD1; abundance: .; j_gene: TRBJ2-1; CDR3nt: TGCGCCAGCAGCCAAGGGGACAGGGGTTTTTTGAATGAGCAGTTCTTC; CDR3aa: CASSQGDRGFLNEQFF
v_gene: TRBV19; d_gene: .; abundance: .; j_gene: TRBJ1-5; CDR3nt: TGTGCCAGTAGTATATCAGGGTATCAGCCCCAGCATTTT; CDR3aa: CASSISGYQPQHF